The next 7 T cell receptor beta chains were all read from a single sample in a study of beta chain features in type 1 diabetes. Expressed TCRB transcripts were sequenced because the isolated RNA had all been reverse transcribed beforehand. Method: immunoSEQ multiplex PCR; TCRdb's copy keeps in-frame clones and lacks some. The repertoire holds over 600,000 clones, with 9.5% to 15% as singletons. General study findings and limits: TCRB CDR3s were moderately but significantly shorter in Type 1 diabetes patients in all four CD4+ subsets.

No antigen is known for these receptors. Material for sequencing was naive CD4+ T cells from blood. Every receptor here comes from a man aged 25-40 years with type 1 diabetes.

There are a few counts of this clone. The chain links TRBV30 to TRBJ2-1; 8 nucleotides agree with TRBD1. The germline CDR1 and CDR2 sequences are GTSNPN and SVGIG (reference sequence). V trimming: 4 bases; J trimming: 4 bases; junction bases outside the gene matches: 6. There are 14 residues in the CDR3. The CDR3 nucleotides read TGTGCCTGGACTCTACAGGGGGGTTACAATGAGCAGTTCTTC. It translates to CAWTLQGGYNEQFF.

This chain uses TRBV4-1 with TRBJ2-1; 8 bases align to TRBD1. Germline-derived CDR1 and CDR2 are MGHRA and YSYEKL. V lost 1 base and J lost 12; bases outside the gene matches: 17. The CDR3 covers 17 residues. In nucleotides, the CDR3 is TGCGCCAGCAGCCAAGTGGTGGAGACAGGGGCCAAATTAGGGCAGTTCTTC. It encodes CASSQVVETGAKLGQFF.

The chain combines TRBV7-9 with TRBJ2-1, with TRBD1 matching over 7 bases. CDR1 is SEHNR, CDR2 FQNEAQ, per germline (reference sequence). The CDR3 totals 15 residues. The trim removed 6 bases at V and 2 bases at J, leaving 7 bases unmatched. This CDR3 reads CASSPAGQAYNEQFF. DNA of the CDR3: TGTGCCAGCAGTCCCGCCGGACAGGCCTACAATGAGCAGTTCTTC.

This sequence joins TRBV19 and TRBJ2-1, with D maybe TRBD1 (5 bases). CDR3 length: 16 amino acids. V lost 8 bases and J lost 1, with 18 bases in between. CDR1 LNHDA and CDR2 SQIVND come from the germline V gene (reference sequence). The CDR3: CASGAARVGSYNEQFF. For the CDR3, the DNA is TGTGCCAGTGGGGCCGCGAGAGTGGGGTCCTACAATGAGCAGTTCTTC.

The V gene is TRBV5-4, the J gene TRBJ2-7; D is perhaps TRBD1 (6 bases). In germline, CDR1 is SGHNT, CDR2 YYREEE (reference sequence). Trimming removed 0 bases from V and 7 bases from J, with 23 bases in between. This CDR3 has 17 amino acids. CDR3 sequence reads: CASSLAFGQGTPGEQYF. In DNA, the CDR3 is TGTGCCAGCAGCTTGGCCTTTGGTCAGGGGACCCCTGGGGAGCAGTACTTC.

This clone has only a few counts. The chain is built from TRBV10-3 and TRBJ2-1; a weak D match, TRBD1 (5 bases). Germline V gene data show CDR1 as ENHRY and CDR2 as SYGVKD. V was pared by 4 bases and J by 12 bases, with 13 bases between. This CDR3 comprises 12 residues. Here the CDR3 DNA reads TGTGCCATCAGTGCCCTCCAGGGTCGGCAGTTCTTC. It codes for CAISALQGRQFF.

This clone was detected only a few times. The chain is built from TRBV5-1 and TRBJ2-1, with a weak D call TRBD1 (5 bases). V was cut by 3 bases and J by 4 bases, with 20 bases left in between. From germline, CDR1 is SGHRS and CDR2 YFSETQ. The CDR3 extends over 17 amino acids. The CDR3 loop reads CASSWGLWRQIYNEQFF. CDR3 nucleotide sequence: TGCGCCAGCAGCTGGGGCTTATGGAGACAGATTTACAATGAGCAGTTCTTC.